The 29 T cell receptor beta chains below come from one sample, sequenced in a study of blood T cell repertoires in COVID-19. Sequencing was performed with immunoSEQ multiplex PCR; in TCRdb, only in-frame clones are kept and a portion is missing. In the table there are 130,000 or so clones, 70% to 90% of which are singletons. Sequences were obtained from peripheral blood. These receptors were taken from a man aged 65 to 79 with active COVID-19.

The chain couples TRBV27 to TRBJ2-1; D is unresolved. This CDR3 is built from 11 residues. V lost 8 bases and J lost 4, with 6 bases in between. Germline V gives CDR1 MNHEY, CDR2 SMNVEV (reference sequence). The CDR3 protein is CASRKYNEQFF. CDR3 in DNA: TGTGCCAGCCGTAAATACAATGAGCAGTTCTTC.

The chain employs TRBV7-9 and TRBJ1-2; D is unresolved. V lost 1 base, J lost 5 bases, and 11 bases lay in between. The CDR3 contains 14 residues. Germline V lookup: CDR1 SEHNR, CDR2 FQNEAQ (reference sequence). CDR3 in DNA: TGTGCCAGCAGCTTAGAGGGCGGCGGGTATGGCTACACCTTC. It is translated as CASSLEGGGYGYTF.

The chain is built from TRBV18 and TRBJ2-3; a weak D match, TRBD1 (5 bases). The germline V and J ends were trimmed by 3 bases and 0 bases, with 10 bases remaining between them. Per germline, CDR1 KGHSH and CDR2 LQKENI. This CDR3 contains 15 residues. The CDR3 sequence: CASSPRTPSTDTQYF. The CDR3, as DNA: TGTGCCAGCTCACCGCGGACACCTAGCACAGATACGCAGTATTTT. Full variable domain (rest looked up from reference TRBV18 and TRBJ2-3): NAGVMQNPRHLVRRRGQEARLRCSPMKGHSHVYWYRQLPEEGLKFMVYLQKENIIDESGMPKERFSAEFPKEGPSILRIQQVVRGDSAAYFCASSPRTPSTDTQYFGPGTRLTVL.

This clone was picked up a small number of times. The chain uses TRBV2 and TRBJ2-7; TRBD2 agrees at 9 bases. This CDR3 comprises 16 residues. Germline V gives CDR1 SNHLY, CDR2 FYNNEI. Trimming removed 4 bases from V and 5 bases from J; junction bases left unmatched: 12. CDR3 protein: CASSVGGGRASNEQYF. The CDR3 DNA is TGTGCCAGCAGTGTGGGCGGCGGGAGGGCCAGCAACGAGCAGTACTTC.

The genes are TRBV6-1 and TRBJ2-2; D unresolved. Trimming removed 1 base from V and 2 bases from J, with 8 bases in between. The CDR3 has 15 residues. Germline V gene data show CDR1 as MNHNS and CDR2 as SASEGT. CDR3 sequence (DNA): TGTGCCAGCAGTGAAGTACTGGGCAACACCGGGGAGCTGTTTTTT. As protein: CASSEVLGNTGELFF.

The V gene is TRBV2, the J gene TRBJ1-1; a weak D match, TRBD1 (5 bases). The CDR3 is 12 residues long. Germline V lookup: CDR1 SNHLY, CDR2 FYNNEI. The ends were cut back, 6 bases at V and 1 base at J, with 6 bases in the middle. The CDR3 coding sequence is TGTGCCAGCAGCACAGGGAACACTGAAGCTTTCTTT. It specifies CASSTGNTEAFF.

The chain employs TRBV5-6 and TRBJ1-1; D not certain. CDR3 length: 16 amino acids. Looked up from germline, CDR1 is SGHDT and CDR2 is YYEEEE. V was pared by 4 bases and J by 1 base, with 17 bases between. The CDR3 loop reads CASSPLPGGGNTEAFF. CDR3 DNA sequence: TGTGCCAGCAGCCCCCTACCTGGCGGAGGGAACACTGAAGCTTTCTTT.

The chain couples TRBV7-2 to TRBJ2-4, with 14 nucleotides matching TRBD2. This CDR3 is built from 17 residues. V trimming: 3 bases; J trimming: 6 bases; junction bases outside the gene matches: 7. Germline V gene sequence: CDR1 SGHTA, CDR2 FQGNSA. The CDR3 DNA reads TGTGCCAGCAGCTTGGGTCCCGGGACTAGCGGGAGAAACATTCAGTACTTC. Translated: CASSLGPGTSGRNIQYF.

This chain links TRBV7-9 with TRBJ1-4, with 8 bases lining up with TRBD1. The CDR3 consists of 13 residues. In germline, CDR1 is SEHNR, CDR2 FQNEAQ (reference sequence). The junction had 6 bases not matched to a gene; V was cut back by 7 bases and J by 8 bases. The CDR3 region is CASTYRGGEKLFF. In nucleotides, the CDR3 is TGTGCCAGCACCTACAGGGGGGGCGAAAAACTGTTTTTT.

This sequence joins TRBV18 and TRBJ1-2; 7 positions match TRBD1. CDR1 KGHSH and CDR2 LQKENI come from the germline V gene. V lost 5 bases and J lost 5; bases outside the gene matches: 2. The CDR3 spans 12 residues. The CDR3 DNA sequence: TGTGCCAGCTCAGGGACAGCATATGGCTACACCTTC. Translation gives CASSGTAYGYTF.

The J gene is TRBJ2-7, the V gene TRBV5-6; 13 bases map to TRBD2. Per the germline V gene, CDR1 is SGHDT and CDR2 is YYEEEE. There are 15 residues in the CDR3. With V trimmed by 4 bases and J by 2 bases, 3 bases remained unmatched. The CDR3 nucleotides read TGTGCCAGCAGCCGAGGACTAGCGGGAGCCTACGAGCAGTACTTC. Translating gives CASSRGLAGAYEQYF. Supplemented by reference TRBV5-6 and TRBJ2-7, the full variable domain reads DAGVTQSPTHLIKTRGQQVTLRCSPKSGHDTVSWYQQALGQGPQFIFQYYEEEERQRGNFPDRFSGHQFPNYSSELNVNALLLGDSALYLCASSRGLAGAYEQYFGPGTRLTVT.

Only one count was recorded for this clone. V and J are TRBV4-1 and TRBJ2-7; D is uncertain. In germline, CDR1 is MGHRA, CDR2 YSYEKL. V was cut by 2 bases and J by 5 bases, with 10 bases left in between. The CDR3 is 13 residues long. The CDR3 bases are TGCGCCAGCAGCCAACCTTCTAGAGACGAGCAGTACTTC. Amino acids: CASSQPSRDEQYF.

In nucleotides, the CDR3 is TGTGCCAGCAGTGAGGGACAGAACACCGGGGAGCTGTTTTTT. Protein sequence: CASSEGQNTGELFF. The rearrangement links TRBV6-4 to TRBJ2-2; D is possibly TRBD1 (6 bases). Germline V gene sequence: CDR1 MRHNA, CDR2 SNTAGT. This CDR3 has 14 amino acids. Trimming removed 3 bases from V and 1 base from J, with 6 bases in between.

The genes are TRBV7-6 and TRBJ2-5; no reliable D call. The germline V and J ends were trimmed by 4 bases and 5 bases, with 11 bases remaining between them. Per the germline V gene, CDR1 is SGHVS and CDR2 is FNYEAQ. This CDR3 spans 13 amino acids. The CDR3 DNA sequence: TGTGCCAGCAGCTCCGTACCCGGGGAGACCCAGTACTTC. Encoded protein: CASSSVPGETQYF.

The rearrangement joins TRBV7-8 to TRBJ2-1; D is perhaps TRBD2 (6 bases). This CDR3 is built from 17 residues. V was cut by 5 bases and J by 5 bases, with 22 bases left in between. Germline assignment: CDR1 SGHVS and CDR2 FQNEAQ. The CDR3 loop reads CASSLRGGQGLNNEQFF. The CDR3 DNA follows: TGTGCCAGCAGCCTTCGTGGAGGTCAGGGACTGAACAATGAGCAGTTCTTC.

This chain connects TRBV27 to TRBJ1-3; 7 nucleotides align to TRBD1. Trimming removed 4 bases from V and 4 bases from J; junction bases left unmatched: 4. From germline, CDR1 is MNHEY and CDR2 SMNVEV (reference sequence). The CDR3 is 14 amino acids. CDR3 amino acids: CASSYTGVGNTIYF. The CDR3 DNA is TGTGCCAGCAGTTATACAGGGGTCGGAAACACCATATATTTT.

V is TRBV19 and J is TRBJ1-1, with 7 nucleotides matching TRBD1. CDR3 length: 13 residues. Germline V gene sequence: CDR1 LNHDA, CDR2 SQIVND (reference sequence). V shed 7 bases, J shed 5 bases, and the junction held 7 bases outside the gene matches. CDR3 loop: CASTPQGWTEAFF. The CDR3 DNA reads as TGTGCCAGTACCCCACAGGGGTGGACTGAAGCTTTCTTT.

The chain combines TRBV7-7 with TRBJ2-2; 8 nucleotides align to TRBD2. Germline V gives CDR1 SSHAT, CDR2 FNYEAQ (reference sequence). The CDR3 is 16 residues long. Germline trimming cut 2 bases from V and 5 bases from J; bases unmatched to any gene: 7. The CDR3 DNA is TGTGCCAGCAGCTTAACAGCGGGAGTTGGAACCGGGGAGCTGTTTTTT. It codes for CASSLTAGVGTGELFF. The full variable domain, its missing parts supplied by reference TRBV7-7 and TRBJ2-2, is GAGVSQSPRYKVTKRGQDVTLRCDPISSHATLYWYQQALGQGPEFLTYFNYEAQPDKSGLPSDRFSAERPEGSISTLTIQRTEQRDSAMYRCASSLTAGVGTGELFFGEGSRLTVL.

The chain has TRBV29-1 and TRBJ1-1, with a possible D match to TRBD1 (6 bases). The CDR3 spans 13 residues. Trimming pared 6 bases from V and 7 bases from J, leaving 18 bases between. Germline V gene data show CDR1 as SQVTM and CDR2 as ANQGSEA. The chain's CDR3 is CSVHGQTLVEAFF. DNA for the CDR3: TGCAGCGTACACGGACAGACCTTAGTTGAAGCTTTCTTT.

This chain connects TRBV5-1 to TRBJ1-2, with a possible D match to TRBD1 (5 bases). The germline V gene has CDR1 SGHRS and CDR2 YFSETQ. The CDR3 extends over 14 amino acids. Trimming took off 0 bases at V and 7 bases at J, with 13 bases between the two ends. In DNA, the CDR3 is TGCGCCAGCAGCTTGGAGGGTTTTGGGGCTGGCTACACCTTC. Translating it yields CASSLEGFGAGYTF.

In regard to this clone: Within the sample, other DNA sequences also encode this same CDR3. J is TRBJ2-2 and V is TRBV9, with 13 bases aligning to TRBD2. In germline, CDR1 is SGDLS, CDR2 YYNGEE. V lost 5 bases and J lost 7; bases outside the gene matches: 5. CDR3 length: 15 residues. The CDR3 DNA reads TGTGCCAGCAGTCCGGGACTAGCGGGAATCGGGGAGCTGTTTTTT. Translation: CASSPGLAGIGELFF. The full variable domain, with the rest looked up from reference TRBV9 and TRBJ2-2, is DSGVTQTPKHLITATGQRVTLRCSPRSGDLSVYWYQQSLDQGLQFLIQYYNGEERAKGNILERFSAQQFPDLHSELNLSSLELGDSALYFCASSPGLAGIGELFFGEGSRLTVL.

This sequence joins TRBV28 and TRBJ2-2, with a tentative D call TRBD1 (6 bases). The germline CDR1 and CDR2 sequences are MDHEN and SYDVKM. The CDR3 spans 13 residues. Trimming removed 6 bases at V and 6 bases at J, with 11 bases between. The CDR3 bases are TGTGCCAGCAGGGACAGTCTAGCCGGGGAGCTGTTTTTT. It is translated as CASRDSLAGELFF. The variable domain in full, with the rest retrieved from reference TRBV28 and TRBJ2-2, is DVKVTQSSRYLVKRTGEKVFLECVQDMDHENMFWYRQDPGLGLRLIYFSYDVKMKEKGDIPEGYSVSREKKERFSLILESASTNQTSMYLCASRDSLAGELFFGEGSRLTVL.

This clone was counted once. The V call is TRBV19, the J call TRBJ1-5; 7 positions agree with TRBD1. The CDR3 sequence is 14 residues long. The germline V gene encodes CDR1 LNHDA and CDR2 SQIVND (reference sequence). V lost 4 bases, J lost 2 bases, and 2 bases stayed unmatched. CDR3 loop: CASSNRGGNQPQHF. Written as DNA, the CDR3 is TGTGCCAGTAGTAACAGGGGAGGCAATCAGCCCCAGCATTTT.

This clone was detected only once. DNA of the CDR3: TGTGCCAGCACCCTTGGCGGCCGGGTCCCCCTCCACTTT. This gives the protein CASTLGGRVPLHF. This chain joins TRBV3-1 (or the pseudogene TRBV3-2) and TRBJ1-6; D gene uncertain. This CDR3 comprises 13 residues. V lost 7 bases and J 13 bases, leaving 17 bases between the germline ends. The germline gives CDR1 LGHDT, CDR2 YNNKEL (reference sequence).

This clone was recorded only once. This rearrangement joins TRBV18 to TRBJ2-1; D uncertain. The CDR3 extends over 15 amino acids. Germline assignment: CDR1 KGHSH and CDR2 LQKENI. V was pared by 7 bases and J by 7 bases, with 20 bases between. The CDR3 nucleotides are TGTGCCAGCTTCCCCTCCCCAGTGGGCAGGAATGAGCAGTTCTTC. Translation: CASFPSPVGRNEQFF.

The chain uses TRBV5-6 and TRBJ2-7, with 7 bases identical to TRBD1. The CDR3 length is 14 residues. V dropped 5 bases and J dropped 4; count of bases not matched to a gene: 9. CDR1 is SGHDT and CDR2 is YYEEEE in the germline V gene. The CDR3: CASSPPGTAYEQYF. DNA for the CDR3: TGTGCCAGCAGTCCTCCCGGGACAGCGTACGAGCAGTACTTC.

This rearrangement joins TRBV11-2 to TRBJ1-3; D is ambiguous. Looked up from germline, CDR1 is SGHAT and CDR2 is FQNNGV. V gave up 5 bases and J gave up 0 bases, with 11 bases separating them. The CDR3 spans 15 residues. CDR3 amino acids: CASSQQYSSGNTIYF. CDR3 DNA: TGTGCCAGCAGCCAACAGTATTCCTCTGGAAACACCATATATTTT.

This chain uses TRBV18 with TRBJ2-5; perhaps TRBD1 as D (6 bases). The CDR3 is 15 amino acids. Between the trimmed V and J ends, which lost 2 bases and 5 bases, there was a span of 15 bases. CDR1 KGHSH and CDR2 LQKENI come from the germline V gene. The CDR3 sequence: CASSPDQGMVETQYF. In DNA, the CDR3 is TGTGCCAGCTCACCAGATCAGGGGATGGTCGAGACCCAGTACTTC.

This rearrangement joins TRBV30 to TRBJ2-7; tentative D call: TRBD2 (5 bases). The ends were cut back, 0 bases at V and 7 bases at J, with 10 bases in the middle. This CDR3 comprises 12 residues. Germline V gives CDR1 GTSNPN, CDR2 SVGIG (reference sequence). This chain's CDR3 is CAWSVEGGEQYF. The DNA of the CDR3 is TGTGCCTGGAGTGTAGAGGGTGGGGAGCAGTACTTC.